These T cell receptor beta chains were read from a single sample in a study of blood T cell repertoires in COVID-19. TCRdb's copy holds only in-frame clones and misses some; the assay was immunoSEQ multiplex PCR. This repertoire shows about 190,000 clones, approximately 84% found once; its top ten account for 2.5% to 3.5%. What was sequenced was PBMCs or T cells enriched from blood (not recorded which). These receptors came from a woman aged 25-40 years who had recovered from COVID-19. Each CDR3 is given with its conserved first and last residue.

>TRBV7-3
CASSLWANIDGQPQHF
>TRBV19
CASSTGTLNEKLFF
>TRBV4-2
CASSQEGKKVGLPLSPLHF
>TRBV5-1
CASSWTGRGGDNEQFF
>TRBV18
CASSPMVIRTSNSYEQYF
>TRBV28
CASSLGGRVQETQYF
>TRBV7-9
CASSRLMGARSTEAFF
>TRBV28
CASSSTYEQYF
>TRBV15
CATSPRDTGELFF
>TRBV5-1
CASSLDVTGTGNTIYF
>TRBV10-1
CASSESTGWWAEAFF
>TRBV10-3
CAISELGQVNTEAFF
>TRBV5-1
CASSPGLAGAQETQYF
>TRBV18
CASSPNRDDTIYF
>TRBV5-4
CASSRPRTGDRNTGELFF
>TRBV29-1
CSVSTGASNQPQHF
>TRBV5-1
CASSTTGQATYEQYF